This T cell receptor beta chain was identified during a study of T cell repertoires in cytomegalovirus infection. Study context: TCR beta signatures that were public indicated CMV infection and matching HLA type.

Germline lookup yields CDR1 SGHTA and CDR2 FQGNSA. Trimming took 5 bases from V and 6 from J, leaving 10 bases between them. The CDR3 is 12 residues long. TCRdb fed the reads into MiXCR, producing one record per CDR3 protein. The data hold a few hundred thousand distinct CDR3 sequences, with 25% to 30% observed a single time. Turning to this clonotype: Its matching antigen is unknown.

The sequencing here drew on cultured PBMCs, taken from culture after CMV antigen stimulation. The chain has TRBV7-2 and TRBJ1-2; D unresolved. The sequence was obtained from a human donor in good health (CMV status not recorded). Some clones in this sample may be carry-over from other donors' samples. The CDR3 DNA reads as TGTGCCAGCAGCCAAGGCTATGATGGCTACACCTTC. Its translation is CASSQGYDGYTF.